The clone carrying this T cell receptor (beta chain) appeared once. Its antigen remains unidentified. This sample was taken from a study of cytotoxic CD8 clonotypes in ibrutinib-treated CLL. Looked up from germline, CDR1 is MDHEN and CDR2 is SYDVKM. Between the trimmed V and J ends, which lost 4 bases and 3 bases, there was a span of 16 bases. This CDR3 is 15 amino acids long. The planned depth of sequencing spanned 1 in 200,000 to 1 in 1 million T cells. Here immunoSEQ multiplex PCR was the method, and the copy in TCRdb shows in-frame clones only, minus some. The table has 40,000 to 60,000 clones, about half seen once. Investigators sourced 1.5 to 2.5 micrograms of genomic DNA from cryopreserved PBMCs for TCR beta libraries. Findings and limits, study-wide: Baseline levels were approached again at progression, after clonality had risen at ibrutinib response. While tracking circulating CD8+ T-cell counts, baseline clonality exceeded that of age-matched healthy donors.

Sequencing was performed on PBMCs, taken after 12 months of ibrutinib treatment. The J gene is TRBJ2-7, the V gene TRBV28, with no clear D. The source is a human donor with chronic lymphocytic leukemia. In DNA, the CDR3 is TGTGCCAGCAGTTCCCCGACATTTACCCGCTACGAGCAGTACTTC. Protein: CASSSPTFTRYEQYF.